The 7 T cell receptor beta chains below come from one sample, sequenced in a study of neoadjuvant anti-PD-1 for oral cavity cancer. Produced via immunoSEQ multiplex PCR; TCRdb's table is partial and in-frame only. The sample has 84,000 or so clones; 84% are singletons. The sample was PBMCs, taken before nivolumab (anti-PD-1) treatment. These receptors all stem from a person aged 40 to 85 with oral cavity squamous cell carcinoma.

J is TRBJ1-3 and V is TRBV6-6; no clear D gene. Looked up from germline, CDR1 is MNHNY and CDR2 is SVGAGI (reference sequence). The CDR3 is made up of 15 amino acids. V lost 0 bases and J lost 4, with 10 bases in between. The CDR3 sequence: CASSYSTGNGNTIYF. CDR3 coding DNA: TGTGCCAGCAGTTACTCTACGGGAAACGGAAACACCATATATTTT.

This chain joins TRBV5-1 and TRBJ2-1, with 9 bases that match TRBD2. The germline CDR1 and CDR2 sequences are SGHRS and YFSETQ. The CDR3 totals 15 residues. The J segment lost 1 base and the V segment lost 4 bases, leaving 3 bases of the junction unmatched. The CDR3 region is CASSPGLASYNEQFF. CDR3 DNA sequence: TGCGCCAGCAGCCCGGGACTAGCTTCCTACAATGAGCAGTTCTTC.

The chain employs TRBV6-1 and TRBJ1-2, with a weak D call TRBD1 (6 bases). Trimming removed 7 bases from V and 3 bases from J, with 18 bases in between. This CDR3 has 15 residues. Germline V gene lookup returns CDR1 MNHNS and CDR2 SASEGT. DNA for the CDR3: TGTGCCAGCACCCGAGGCGGGGGGCAGGACTATGGCTACACCTTC. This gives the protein CASTRGGGQDYGYTF.

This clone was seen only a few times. CDR3 sequence reads: CASSLVVGHNEQFF. The CDR3 DNA is TGTGCCAGCAGCTTGGTGGTAGGGCACAATGAGCAGTTCTTC. V is TRBV5-5 and J is TRBJ2-1; D is uncertain. The ends were cut back, 0 bases at V and 5 bases at J, with 9 bases in the middle. Germline CDR1 is SGHKS and CDR2 is YYEKEE (reference sequence). The length of the CDR3 is 14 residues.

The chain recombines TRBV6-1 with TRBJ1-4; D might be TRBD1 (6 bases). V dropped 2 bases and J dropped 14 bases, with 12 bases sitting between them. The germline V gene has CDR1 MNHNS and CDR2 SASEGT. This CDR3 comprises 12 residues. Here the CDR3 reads CASSELQGRLFF. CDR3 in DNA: TGTGCCAGCAGTGAATTACAGGGTCGGCTGTTTTTT.

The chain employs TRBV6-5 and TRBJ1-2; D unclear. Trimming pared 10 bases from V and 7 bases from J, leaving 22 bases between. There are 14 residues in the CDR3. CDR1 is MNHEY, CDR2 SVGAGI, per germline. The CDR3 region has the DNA TGTGCCACCAAACAAATCGACCTCACCCTTGGCTACACCTTC. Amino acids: CATKQIDLTLGYTF.

CDR3 coding DNA: TGTGCCACCAGCAGAGGGACAGAATATGGCTACACCTTC. This encodes CATSRGTEYGYTF. This chain joins TRBV15 and TRBJ1-2, with a tentative D call TRBD1 (6 bases). V lost 1 base, J lost 5 bases, and 8 bases lay in between. This CDR3 is 13 amino acids long. Germline CDR1 LNHNV, CDR2 YYDKDF (reference sequence).